The rows below give T cell receptor beta chains drawn from one sample of a study of vaccination effects on CD4 cells after COVID-19. These receptors have no identified antigens. This table comes from immunoSEQ multiplex PCR, and its TCRdb copy is limited to in-frame clones, with some not included. Of around 35,000 clones in the sample, around 63% are singletons; the top ten hold under 4.5%. The sample was CD4+ T cells from PBMCs cultured without peptide, taken before COVID-19 vaccination. These TCRs come from a human donor who received a COVID-19 vaccine. CDR3s include the opening cysteine and the closing phenylalanine or tryptophan. D genes are given only for firm matches. The listing skips clone size in some rows; elsewhere it reads once, few, many or a size class.

>TRBV5-6|TRBJ1-2|.|.
TGTGCCAGCAGCTTTTCCGCGACAACCTATGGCTACACCTTC
CASSFSATTYGYTF
>TRBV10-1|TRBJ2-7|.|few
TGCGCCAGCAGTTCTCAGGTGGACCCTTTGTACGAGCAGTACTTC
CASSSQVDPLYEQYF
>TRBV19|TRBJ1-5|.|few
TGTGCCAGTAGTATAGTTCATGGGGCGGATCAGCCCCAGCATTTT
CASSIVHGADQPQHF
>TRBV11-2|TRBJ1-1|.|.
TGTGCCAGCAGCTTAGCGGCAGGGAGCAAAGCTTTCTTT
CASSLAAGSKAFF
>TRBV27|TRBJ1-6|.|.
TGTGCCAGCAGTTTGAACGGCAGGAGCTCCTATAATTCACCCCTCCACTTT
CASSLNGRSSYNSPLHF
>TRBV4-2|TRBJ1-1|.|.
TGTGCCAGCAGCCAAGCAGCGAACACTGAAGCTTTCTTT
CASSQAANTEAFF
>TRBV6-1|TRBJ2-7|TRBD2|once
TGTGCCAGCAGTGAAGGCGGGAGGAGCGAGCAGTACTTC
CASSEGGRSEQYF
>TRBV3-1/TRBV3-2|TRBJ1-1|.|.
TGTGCCAGCAGCCAAGGAGCAGGAAGCCCTGAAGCTTTCTTT
CASSQGAGSPEAFF
>TRBV11-2|TRBJ2-7|TRBD1|.
TGTGCCAGCAGCTTACTGGGACAGGGGGCGACCCGCTCCTACGAGCAGTACTTC
CASSLLGQGATRSYEQYF
>TRBV7-9|TRBJ1-6|.|.
TGTGCCAGCAGCTTATCGACAGGAGCGGTTTCACCCCTCCACTTT
CASSLSTGAVSPLHF
>TRBV6-5|TRBJ1-6|TRBD1|.
TGTGCCAGCAGCTCACAGGGGAATAATTCACCCCTCCACTTT
CASSSQGNNSPLHF
>TRBV4-1|TRBJ2-1|.|.
TGCGCCAGCAGTGAAGAGACTCACCAGTTCTTC
CASSEETHQFF
>TRBV5-8|TRBJ1-1|.|.
TGTGCCAGCAGCTTGTACGGGGCTCTGAACACTGAAGCTTTCTTT
CASSLYGALNTEAFF
>TRBV18|TRBJ1-4|TRBD1|.
TGTGCCAGCTCACCACCGGGACAGGATAATGAAAAACTGTTTTTT
CASSPPGQDNEKLFF
>TRBV5-4|TRBJ1-2|.|.
TGTGCCAGCAGCTTGCGGTTAGACCGGGGGGCTAACTATGGCTACACCTTC
CASSLRLDRGANYGYTF
>TRBV7-2|TRBJ2-7|TRBD1|.
TGTGCCAGCAGCCCTCTTTGGGGGACAGACTACGAGCAGTACTTC
CASSPLWGTDYEQYF
>TRBV6-4|TRBJ2-1|.|.
TGTGCCAGCAGTACAGGGACGTCCCGTGAGCAGTTCTTC
CASSTGTSREQFF
>TRBV9|TRBJ2-1|TRBD1|.
TGTGCCAGCAGCGTAGTTGGGACAGGGAACAATGAGCAGTTCTTC
CASSVVGTGNNEQFF
>TRBV2|TRBJ1-1|TRBD1|.
TGTGCCACGACAGGGGGCGAGGGCACTGAAGCTTTCTTT
CATTGGEGTEAFF
>TRBV7-2|TRBJ2-7|TRBD2|.
TGTGCCAGCAGCTTAGTCTGGGGAGGTGCGACTAGCGGAAAAGAGCAGTACTTC
CASSLVWGGATSGKEQYF
>TRBV4-1|TRBJ1-2|.|few
TGCGCCAGCAGCCCCGATTTCGGTGGGTATGGCTACACCTTC
CASSPDFGGYGYTF
>TRBV29-1|TRBJ1-2|TRBD1|.
TGCAGCGCTTGGGGACAGGGGGCAGGAGATGGCTACACCTTC
CSAWGQGAGDGYTF
>TRBV7-9|TRBJ2-7|.|.
TGTGCCAGCAGCTTAGGAGGAATCTCCTACGAGCAGTACTTC
CASSLGGISYEQYF
>TRBV11-3|TRBJ2-7|.|few
TGTGCCAGCAGCTTAGATGAGGGGCCCCCCTACGAGCAGTACTTC
CASSLDEGPPYEQYF
>TRBV11-2|TRBJ1-3|.|.
TGTGCCAGCAGCCGTAAGCTGTATTCTAGGGTCGGAAACACCATATATTTT
CASSRKLYSRVGNTIYF
>TRBV3-1/TRBV3-2|TRBJ1-1|.|.
TGTGCCAGCAGCCAACGATCCGGGACTGAAGCTTTCTTT
CASSQRSGTEAFF
>TRBV9|TRBJ2-1|TRBD2|once
TGTGCCAGCAGCGTCTCCGGGACTAGCGACAATGAGCAGTTCTTC
CASSVSGTSDNEQFF
>TRBV3-1/TRBV3-2|TRBJ2-1|.|.
TGTGCCAGCAGCTCACCTGGAGTGGTCGATGAGCAGTTCTTC
CASSSPGVVDEQFF
>TRBV5-1|TRBJ2-7|TRBD2|.
TGCGCCAGCAGCTTGTACGCGGGGGAAACCTACGAGCAGTACTTC
CASSLYAGETYEQYF
>TRBV5-1|TRBJ1-2|.|.
TGCGCCAGCAGCTTGGGGGGTGCAGGGGCCGGTGGCTACACCTTC
CASSLGGAGAGGYTF
>TRBV27|TRBJ2-7|.|once
TGTGCCAGCAGTCGGTCAGGGGGCCGAGCGGGAGCCTCCTACGAGCAGTACTTC
CASSRSGGRAGASYEQYF
>TRBV7-8|TRBJ2-5|.|.
TGTGCCAGCAGCTTAGGGTCGGTGCAGGAGACCCAGTACTTC
CASSLGSVQETQYF
>TRBV19|TRBJ1-6|.|.
TGTGCCAGTAGTACGAAATTGAGCTCCTATAATTCACCCCTCCACTTT
CASSTKLSSYNSPLHF
>TRBV7-2|TRBJ2-7|TRBD2|.
TGTGCCAGCAGCTTAGCGAGACTAGCGGGAGTGGGTGAGCAGTACTTC
CASSLARLAGVGEQYF
>TRBV19|TRBJ1-6|.|.
TGTGCCAGTAGTATAACAGGGAATTCACCCCTCCACTTT
CASSITGNSPLHF
>TRBV29-1|TRBJ1-2|.|.
TGCAGCGTTGAAGAAAGTATCCCTGGCTACACCTTC
CSVEESIPGYTF
>TRBV12-3/TRBV12-4|TRBJ1-5|.|.
TGTGCCAGCAGTTTAAATCAGCCCCAGCATTTT
CASSLNQPQHF
>TRBV29-1|TRBJ2-6|.|few
TGCAGCGTTAGGGGATTCGCTGGGGCCAACGTCCTGACTTTC
CSVRGFAGANVLTF
>TRBV5-6|TRBJ1-2|.|.
TGTGCCAGCAGCTTGGGGACGGTCTATGGCTACACCTTC
CASSLGTVYGYTF
>TRBV25-1|TRBJ1-2|.|.
TGTGCCAGCAGGCCCGAGACTAGAGATGGCTACACCTTC
CASRPETRDGYTF
>TRBV2|TRBJ2-3|TRBD2|.
TGTGCCAGCAGTTCGGGACTAGCGGGAGGTAGCACAGATACGCAGTATTTT
CASSSGLAGGSTDTQYF
>TRBV2|TRBJ2-2|TRBD2|.
TGTGCCAGCAGTGGATTAGCGGGAGGGCCGGGGGAGCTGTTTTTT
CASSGLAGGPGELFF
>TRBV6-1|TRBJ2-7|.|.
TGTGCCAGCAGTGATCTATCTAGCTACTACGAGCAGTACTTC
CASSDLSSYYEQYF
>TRBV4-1|TRBJ2-7|TRBD1|few
TGCGCCAGCAGCCCCCTGGGGGACAGGGCCAACGAGCAGTACTTC
CASSPLGDRANEQYF